This section outlines one T cell receptor beta chain sequence together with its context. Antigen: not known. This record comes from a study of T cell responses to AZD1222 COVID-19 vaccine. General study findings and limits: After the peak T cell response, and only then, were repertoires sampled.

Measured with immunoSEQ multiplex PCR; TCRdb has only the in-frame clones, and not every one. The sample shows about 110,000 clones, nearly 90% of them seen only once. Germline CDR1 MDHEN, CDR2 SYDVKM. V dropped 6 bases and J dropped 6 bases, with 17 bases sitting between them. The CDR3 runs 14 residues. J is TRBJ1-1 and V is TRBV28, with D possibly matching TRBD1 (6 bases). The TCR originated in an adult in good health. Sequenced here: peripheral blood, sampled on day 0 of AZD1222 vaccination. Written as DNA, the CDR3 is TGTGCCAGCAGCTTTGGGCAGGGGAGCTCTGAAGCTTTCTTT. It encodes CASSFGQGSSEAFF.